A selection of T cell receptor beta chains follows, all from one sample in a study of CXCR3-negative and CXCR3-positive naive CD8 T cells. One entry per CDR3 protein, without DNA, is what TCRdb gives after re-calling the 5' RACE reads. The listing records around 150,000 distinct CDR3 sequences. The source material was naive CXCR3+ CD8+ T cells from blood. The receptors stem from a human donor in good health. Some clones in this sample may be carry-over from other donors' samples. Each CDR3 is given with its conserved first and last residue.

V	J	CDR3
TRBV21-1	TRBJ2-5	CASSKSSGSQETQYF
TRBV5-1	TRBJ1-1	CASSPCLKDSTGCTEAFF
TRBV7-8	TRBJ2-2	CASSPGQGASINTGELFF
TRBV11-2	TRBJ2-3	CASSLEGLAGGYTDTQYF
TRBV29-1	TRBJ2-1	CSVGGLAGGPGLDEQFF
TRBV4-1	TRBJ2-3	CASSRGPGTDTQYF
TRBV7-2	TRBJ2-7	CASSSMDGAHEQYF
TRBV4-1	TRBJ2-3	CASSQEGGGRSTDTQYF
TRBV7-2	TRBJ2-2	CASSFSGISGGELFF
TRBV3-1	TRBJ2-5	CASSLGLEVVTQYF
TRBV6-5	TRBJ2-1	CASSYGLVGYNEQFF
TRBV27	TRBJ1-5	CASSSQRPGPQGGQPQHF
TRBV2	TRBJ2-1	CASMGGRASYNEQFF
TRBV6-2/TRBV6-3	TRBJ2-7	CASSPKDRSDYEQYF
TRBV7-9	TRBJ2-5	CASSSDLGRETQYF
TRBV12-3/TRBV12-4	TRBJ2-7	CATSYGTHTGEQYF
TRBV7-6	TRBJ2-3	CASSSTSPFTDTQYF
TRBV14	TRBJ1-1	CASSPTSRDGGAFF
TRBV12-3/TRBV12-4	TRBJ1-2	CASSFATSYGYTF
TRBV6-1	TRBJ1-6	CASSEYPLGYSPLHF
TRBV5-1	TRBJ2-7	CASSPGQGNEQYF
TRBV5-5	TRBJ2-1	CASSLRLAGANYNEQFF
TRBV7-2	TRBJ2-7	CASSLVDRGPLAYEQYF
TRBV5-5	TRBJ2-4	CASSLGGGLAKNIQYF
TRBV6-1	TRBJ2-7	CASRDSGRISSYEQYF
TRBV6-2/TRBV6-3	TRBJ1-4	CASSYSTARADEKLFF
TRBV4-3	TRBJ2-7	CASSQGGRDGNYEQYF
TRBV13	TRBJ2-7	CASSSLGGSGYEQYF
TRBV11-3	TRBJ1-1	CASSRRGDRLNTEAFF
TRBV20-1	TRBJ1-2	CSAYVVANYGYTF
TRBV7-8	TRBJ2-7	CASSPKVGGDEQYF